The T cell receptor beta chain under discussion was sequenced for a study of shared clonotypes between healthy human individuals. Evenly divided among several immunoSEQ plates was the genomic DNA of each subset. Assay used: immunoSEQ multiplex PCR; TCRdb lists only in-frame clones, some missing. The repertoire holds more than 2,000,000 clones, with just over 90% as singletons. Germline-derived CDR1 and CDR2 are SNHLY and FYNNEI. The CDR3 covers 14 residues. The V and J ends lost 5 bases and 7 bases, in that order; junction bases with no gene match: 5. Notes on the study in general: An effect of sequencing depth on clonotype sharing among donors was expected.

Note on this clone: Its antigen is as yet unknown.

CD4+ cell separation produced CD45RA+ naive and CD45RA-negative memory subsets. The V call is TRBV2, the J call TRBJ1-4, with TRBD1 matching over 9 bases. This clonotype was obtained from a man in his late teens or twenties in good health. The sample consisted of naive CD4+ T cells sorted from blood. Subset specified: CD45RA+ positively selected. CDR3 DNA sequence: TGTGCCAGCAGTCCGGGACAGGGTATTGAAAAACTGTTTTTT. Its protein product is CASSPGQGIEKLFF.